These 29 T cell receptor beta chains were sequenced from one sample in a study of T-cell memory formation after mild COVID-19. One entry per CDR3 protein, called by TCRdb with MiXCR from the 5' RACE reads. Of around 150,000 distinct CDR3 sequences listed, roughly 31% are singletons. Sequencing was done on a sample of PBMCs or a T cell subset sorted from them (not recorded which). Receptors were obtained from an adult woman who had mild COVID-19 (a few samples of this study predate the infection). Cell type and time point are not known.

This clonotype was observed a few times. The chain links TRBV7-8 to TRBJ1-6; no clear D. Trimming shortened V by 0 bases and J by 8 bases, and 5 bases separated the two germline ends. The CDR3 is made up of 13 amino acids. Germline V lookup: CDR1 SGHVS, CDR2 FQNEAQ. The CDR3 region is CASSLAGDSPLHF. The CDR3 DNA is TGTGCCAGCAGCTTAGCTGGTGATTCACCCCTCCACTTT.

CDR3 in amino acids: CASSIFDSYEQYF. The CDR3 DNA sequence: TGTGCCAGCAGCATTTTCGACAGTTACGAGCAGTACTTC. V and J are TRBV5-6 and TRBJ2-7; a possible D gene is TRBD1 (5 bases). The CDR3 extends over 13 amino acids. The germline V gene encodes CDR1 SGHDT and CDR2 YYEEEE. The ends were cut back, 4 bases at V and 4 bases at J, with 12 bases in the middle.

This clonotype came up a few times. This rearrangement joins TRBV20-1 to TRBJ1-5, with TRBD1 as a possible D gene (5 bases). The ends were cut back, 0 bases at V and 5 bases at J, with 14 bases in the middle. CDR3 size: 15 residues. Germline CDR1 reads DFQATT; CDR2 reads SNEGSKA (reference sequence). CDR3 DNA sequence: TGCAGTGCTAGAGATATAGACAGAGTGGATCAGCCCCAGCATTTT. This translates into CSARDIDRVDQPQHF.

This clonotype was recorded a few times. This chain uses TRBV11-3 with TRBJ2-6; the D is unclear. Trimming pared 2 bases from V and 0 bases from J, leaving 5 bases between. This CDR3 has 15 residues. Germline V gene data show CDR1 as SGHNT and CDR2 as YENEEA. This CDR3 reads CASSLRLSGANVLTF. CDR3 DNA: TGTGCCAGCAGCTTAAGGCTCTCTGGGGCCAACGTCCTGACTTTC.

This clonotype was seen a handful of times. The J gene is TRBJ2-5, the V gene TRBV29-1, with 9 bases lining up with TRBD2. V lost 2 bases to trimming and J lost 2 bases; unmatched junction nucleotides: 3. Germline V lookup: CDR1 SQVTM, CDR2 ANQGSEA. This CDR3 is 14 amino acids long. The CDR3 sequence is CSVEPAGGQETQYF. Written as DNA, the CDR3 is TGCAGCGTTGAACCAGCGGGGGGACAAGAGACCCAGTACTTC.

This rearrangement joins TRBV12-3 or TRBV12-4 to TRBJ2-5; the match to TRBD2 covers 12 bases. Trimming cost V 5 bases and J 4 bases; bases outside gene matches: 5. The CDR3 contains 15 residues. The CDR3 DNA sequence: TGTGCCAGCAGTCCACTAGCGGGGGGAGGAGAGACCCAGTACTTC. As protein: CASSPLAGGGETQYF.

This chain joins TRBV27 and TRBJ1-3, with 7 positions matching TRBD1. The V and J ends lost 5 bases and 2 bases, in that order; junction bases with no gene match: 21. The CDR3 is 20 amino acids. The germline gives CDR1 MNHEY, CDR2 SMNVEV (reference sequence). The CDR3 DNA is TGTGCCAGCAGTCGCCCTGGGGACAGCCTTGGCCGGGAGGCTGGAAACACCATATATTTT. Translation gives CASSRPGDSLGREAGNTIYF.

This clonotype came up a few times. The chain recombines TRBV7-9 with TRBJ2-7; tentatively, D is TRBD1 or TRBD2 (5 bases each). Trimming cost V 5 bases and J 7 bases, with 15 bases left between them. CDR1 and CDR2 from the germline V gene are SEHNR and FQNEAQ (reference sequence). The CDR3 has 13 residues. CDR3 sequence: CASSTGTVLEQYF. CDR3 nucleotide sequence: TGTGCCAGCAGCACCGGGACGGTCTTAGAGCAGTACTTC.

The gene calls are TRBV6-5 and TRBJ2-2; 7 bases map to TRBD1. Germline CDR1 and CDR2: MNHEY and SVGAGI. The junction had 7 bases not matched to a gene; V was cut back by 2 bases and J by 1 base. This CDR3 is 17 amino acids long. CDR3 amino acids: CASSYKARGLNTGELFF. In DNA, the CDR3 is TGTGCCAGCAGTTACAAGGCGAGGGGGCTGAACACCGGGGAGCTGTTTTTT.

V usage is TRBV15 and J usage is TRBJ1-1; 7 nucleotides agree with TRBD1. The trim removed 0 bases at V and 5 bases at J, leaving 9 bases unmatched. Germline V gene data show CDR1 as LNHNV and CDR2 as YYDKDF (reference sequence). The CDR3 totals 16 residues. In nucleotides, the CDR3 is TGTGCCACCAGCAGAGATATGACAGGGAGTCGGACTGAAGCTTTCTTT. Its translation is CATSRDMTGSRTEAFF.

The V call is TRBV20-1, the J call TRBJ2-3, with D possibly TRBD2 on 5 matching bases. The V gene's germline CDR1 is DFQATT and CDR2 SNEGSKA (reference sequence). With 0 bases removed from V and 1 base from J, the gap between germline ends came to 14 bases. This CDR3 contains 16 residues. The CDR3 sequence is CSAREEGFAGTDTQYF. The CDR3 DNA reads TGCAGTGCTAGAGAAGAGGGCTTCGCCGGCACAGATACGCAGTATTTT.

The gene calls are TRBV9 and TRBJ2-1; TRBD2 might be the D (5 bases). The ends were cut back, 0 bases at V and 0 bases at J, with 10 bases in the middle. The CDR3 covers 16 residues. From germline, CDR1 is SGDLS and CDR2 YYNGEE. The chain's CDR3 is CASSVGGEISYNEQFF. Here the CDR3 DNA reads TGTGCCAGCAGCGTAGGTGGGGAGATCTCCTACAATGAGCAGTTCTTC.

In its sample, this clonotype was seen a few times. The V and J genes are TRBV12-3 or TRBV12-4 and TRBJ2-7, with 7 bases identical to TRBD2. The CDR3 spans 15 residues. V shed 2 bases and J 6 bases; nucleotides not matched to a gene: 10. The CDR3: CASSLFGGSGGEQYF. The DNA for the CDR3 is TGTGCCAGCAGTTTATTCGGCGGGAGTGGTGGCGAGCAGTACTTC.

The chain joins TRBV5-6 to TRBJ1-5; 12 nucleotides line up with TRBD1. Germline lookup yields CDR1 SGHDT and CDR2 YYEEEE. The CDR3 contains 17 residues. V lost 4 bases to trimming and J lost 5 bases; unmatched junction nucleotides: 10. CDR3 amino acids: CASSPRPGQGAYQPQHF. DNA of the CDR3: TGTGCCAGCAGCCCAAGACCGGGACAGGGGGCCTATCAGCCCCAGCATTTT.

This chain joins TRBV5-1 and TRBJ2-3, with 8 bases lining up with TRBD2. The CDR3 spans 14 residues. Germline V lookup: CDR1 SGHRS, CDR2 YFSETQ. V lost 5 bases to trimming and J lost 1 base; unmatched junction nucleotides: 3. The CDR3 nucleotides read TGCGCCAGCAGTCGAGCGGGGGGCACAGATACGCAGTATTTT. This sequence encodes CASSRAGGTDTQYF.

This clonotype was picked up a small number of times. V usage is TRBV12-3 or TRBV12-4 and J usage is TRBJ2-5, with a tentative D call TRBD2 (6 bases). The CDR3 length is 14 residues. V lost 4 bases to trimming and J lost 5 bases, with 14 bases between them. CDR3 coding DNA: TGTGCCAGCAGTTATAGGGAGGCTGGGGAGACCCAGTACTTC. Residues: CASSYREAGETQYF.

The rearrangement joins TRBV5-1 to TRBJ2-7, with 10 bases lining up with TRBD1. J gave up 5 bases and V 4 bases, and 6 bases lay outside the gene matches. Germline-derived CDR1 and CDR2 are SGHRS and YFSETQ. The CDR3 has 14 amino acids. CDR3 sequence (DNA): TGCGCCAGCAGCCTGGGACAGGGGCTCGACGAGCAGTACTTC. Amino acid sequence: CASSLGQGLDEQYF.

This chain connects TRBV29-1 to TRBJ2-7; 14 bases are a match to TRBD2. With V trimmed by 6 bases and J by 1 base, 8 bases remained unmatched. The germline V gene has CDR1 SQVTM and CDR2 ANQGSEA. CDR3 length: 16 residues. The chain's CDR3 is CSVTGTSGRSSYEQYF. The CDR3 DNA is TGCAGCGTAACCGGGACTAGCGGGAGATCGTCCTACGAGCAGTACTTC.

This chain connects TRBV5-1 to TRBJ2-7, with TRBD2 matching 11 bases. The germline CDR1 and CDR2 sequences are SGHRS and YFSETQ. CDR3 size: 18 residues. V lost 0 bases, J lost 0 bases, and 8 bases stayed unmatched. CDR3: CASSLVGLAGPPSYEQYF. The CDR3 region has the DNA TGCGCCAGCAGCTTGGTAGGACTAGCGGGCCCACCCTCCTACGAGCAGTACTTC.

This chain joins TRBV4-1 and TRBJ1-1; no definite D call. V was cut by 0 bases and J by 7 bases, with 21 bases left in between. Germline V gene data show CDR1 as MGHRA and CDR2 as YSYEKL. This CDR3 comprises 17 residues. CDR3 nucleotide sequence: TGCGCCAGCAGCCAAGAGCGGGCCCGACCACCGTCGGATGAAGCTTTCTTT. It yields the protein CASSQERARPPSDEAFF.

The chain uses TRBV7-2 and TRBJ2-1; the D is unclear. This CDR3 is 14 amino acids long. Germline assignment: CDR1 SGHTA and CDR2 FQGNSA. V gave up 5 bases and J gave up 8 bases, with 16 bases separating them. DNA of the CDR3: TGTGCCAGCAGCCCCAGGCCCAGTGCGGATGAGCAGTTCTTC. Its translation is CASSPRPSADEQFF.

In regard to this clonotype: One end of the junction is discordant with germline, which a read error may explain. This chain joins TRBV19 and TRBJ1-2; possible D gene TRBD1, 6 bases. This CDR3 spans 16 amino acids. The V gene's germline CDR1 is LNHDA and CDR2 SQIVND (reference sequence). In DNA, the CDR3 is TGTGCCAGCGAAGGTTCGGCAGGGGTCCCCCTCTATCGCTACACCTTC. This gives the protein CASEGSAGVPLYRYTF. The variable domain in full, with the rest retrieved from reference TRBV19 and TRBJ1-2, is DGGITQSPKYLFRKEGQNVTLSCEQNLNHDAMYWYRQDPGQGLRLIYYSQIVNDFQKGDIAEGYSVSREKKESFPLTVTSAQKNPTAFYLCASEGSAGVPLYRYTFGSGTRLTVV.

This clonotype was seen more than once but under ten times. The CDR3: CASSLEVHREQFF. Written as DNA, the CDR3 is TGCGCCAGCAGCTTGGAGGTCCACCGGGAGCAGTTCTTC. The chain joins TRBV5-1 to TRBJ2-1; no clear D gene. V lost 0 bases and J lost 10, with 11 bases in between. Germline V gene data show CDR1 as SGHRS and CDR2 as YFSETQ. This CDR3 region has 13 residues. Variable domain in full (rest from reference TRBV5-1 and TRBJ2-1): KAGVTQTPRYLIKTRGQQVTLSCSPISGHRSVSWYQQTPGQGLQFLFEYFSETQRNKGNFPGRFSGRQFSNSRSEMNVSTLELGDSALYLCASSLEVHREQFFGPGTRLTVL.

This rearrangement joins TRBV2 to TRBJ2-5, with 8 bases fitting TRBD1. From germline, CDR1 is SNHLY and CDR2 FYNNEI. V gave up 7 bases and J gave up 0 bases; unmatched junction bases: 7. CDR3 size: 15 residues. This CDR3 reads CASTRDRTYQETQYF. DNA for the CDR3: TGTGCCAGCACGAGGGACAGGACGTACCAAGAGACCCAGTACTTC.

V is TRBV6-1 and J is TRBJ2-3, with a possible D match to TRBD1 (6 bases). The germline V gene encodes CDR1 MNHNS and CDR2 SASEGT. V was clipped by 4 bases and J by 2 bases, with 13 bases between them. The CDR3 sequence is 15 residues long. CDR3 nucleotide sequence: TGTGCCAGCAGTGCACTGACAGGAGTCACAGATACGCAGTATTTT. Its protein product is CASSALTGVTDTQYF.

In this sample, this clonotype turned up a few times. Written as DNA, the CDR3 is TGTGCCAGCAGCTCAATAGCGGGAGAAGGCACAGATACGCAGTATTTT. Protein: CASSSIAGEGTDTQYF. The chain couples TRBV7-3 to TRBJ2-3, with TRBD2 identical over 9 bases. The CDR3 runs 16 residues. Germline-derived CDR1 and CDR2 are SGHTA and FQGTGA. V shed 4 bases and J 1 base; nucleotides not matched to a gene: 6.

In its sample, this clonotype was seen a few times. The V and J genes are TRBV5-1 and TRBJ1-1; D is unclear. The germline CDR1 and CDR2 sequences are SGHRS and YFSETQ. The CDR3 has 17 amino acids. V was clipped by 0 bases and J by 0 bases, with 15 bases between them. The CDR3 loop is CASSLGRAVGMNTEAFF. CDR3 coding DNA: TGCGCCAGCAGCTTGGGAAGGGCCGTGGGTATGAACACTGAAGCTTTCTTT.

The chain employs TRBV4-3 and TRBJ2-5; weak D call: TRBD2 (6 bases). Trimming pared 2 bases from V and 5 bases from J, leaving 9 bases between. Germline V gene lookup returns CDR1 LGHNA and CDR2 YSLEER. This CDR3 has 13 residues. Here the CDR3 reads CASSQSGRETQYF. CDR3 DNA sequence: TGCGCCAGCAGCCAAAGCGGGCGGGAGACCCAGTACTTC.

V is TRBV6-6 and J is TRBJ2-3; TRBD2 is a possible D gene (6 bases). V lost 7 bases to trimming and J lost 1 base, with 9 bases between them. This CDR3 is 13 amino acids long. Per germline, CDR1 MNHNY and CDR2 SVGAGI (reference sequence). The CDR3 protein is CASTQRGTDTQYF. CDR3 nucleotides: TGTGCCAGCACACAGCGGGGCACAGATACGCAGTATTTT.